This T cell receptor (beta chain) is from a study of blood T cell repertoires in COVID-19. TCRdb keeps only in-frame clones here, not all; method: immunoSEQ multiplex PCR. This table holds fewer than 450,000 clones, roughly 84% found once. Germline CDR1 reads SGHTA; CDR2 reads FQGNSA. This CDR3 is built from 14 residues. V was clipped by 4 bases and J by 0 bases, with 9 bases between them. Sequencing was carried out using PBMCs or T cells enriched from blood (not recorded which). The rearrangement joins TRBV7-2 to TRBJ1-2; no reliable D call. The TCR comes from a woman under 40 who had recovered from COVID-19. CDR3 sequence reads: CASSYPRANYGYTF. In nucleotides, the CDR3 is TGTGCCAGCAGCTACCCCCGGGCTAACTATGGCTACACCTTC. The full variable domain, with the rest looked up from reference TRBV7-2 and TRBJ1-2, is GAGVSQSPSNKVTEKGKDVELRCDPISGHTALYWYRQSLGQGLEFLIYFQGNSAPDKSGLPSDRFSAERTGGSVSTLTIQRTQQEDSAVYLCASSYPRANYGYTFGSGTRLTVV.